This T cell receptor (beta chain) is drawn from a study of blood T cell repertoires in COVID-19 (TCRdb year 2020). For the wider study: Samples covering the acute and convalescent phases of COVID-19 were provided by collaborators in the United States, Italy and Spain. The prospective study material was composed of cDNA or gDNA derived from T cells, B-cell-depleted T cells, or PBMCs. The dataset comprised deeply sampled blood TCRbeta repertoires from subjects exposed to, actively infected with, or recovered from COVID-19. The repertoires were released in a freely available public database intended as a resource for research on the immune response to SARS-CoV-2. Samples were obtained from the ongoing ImmuneRACE study (first 160 participants) and from about 1,300 subjects provided by 6 global collaborators. The sample metadata nearly always contained a de-identified subject ID, COVID-19 status, age in years and sex. Where HLA class I and class II types were available, the types were taken from metadata supplied by the sample provider, not from assay-based typing. Study-wide findings and limitations: The quantity of clinical and demographic metadata differed by source and by participant and was supplied without curation.

Participants in the prospective study were aged roughly 18 to 100 years, lived in about two dozen United States geographic areas, and enrolled through a virtual design. To assign participants to cohorts, the prospective study relied on clinical history that participants themselves reported in a screening survey and a study questionnaire. Recovered participants in ImmuneRACE Cohort 3 were defined as having two consecutive negative NP/OP PCR tests, clearance from a healthcare professional, or resolution of symptoms. Mobile phlebotomists in the prospective study collected whole blood, serum and a nasopharyngeal or oropharyngeal swab from every participant. Additional blood draws and questionnaires over an approximately 2-month period could optionally be provided by prospective study participants. Before DNA extraction, prospective study blood samples were shipped either frozen or at room temperature.

CDR3 length: 15 amino acids, cysteine to phenylalanine. Of all the DNA, just the CDR3 is kept, 45 bases in frame from base 1. CDR1 and CDR2, per the germline V gene, are MGHRA and YSYEKL. Ends trimmed: V by 1 base, J by 1 base; bases unmatched to a gene: 2. Turning to this clone: Which antigen it targets is not known. No much larger clone exists at a distance of one base, and base qualities are not known.

TCRbeta CDR3 regions were amplified from genomic DNA using the immunoSEQ Assay, a bias-controlled multiplex PCR. The study's processing was this. Nucleated cell counts per sample were estimated from amplification of reference gene primers within the assay. To quantify the absolute abundance of each unique TCRbeta CDR3 rearrangement, sequence reads were collapsed and filtered. Productive Simpson clonality was computed per sample as the square root of Simpson's diversity index over productive rearrangements. TCRdb carries this immuneACCESS record with in-frame sequences only. Its versions omit some clonotypes, under half of them owing to an unresolved V gene in the studies checked, with the rest unexplained. That table furnishes V, J and clone size, whereas the DNA furnished D and trimming. The sample table lists approximately 400,000 clones, 70% to 90% of them with a count of one. The leading ten clones occupy 0.9% to 1.5% of the sample.

The sample was PBMCs or T cells enriched from blood (not recorded which). The receptor was derived from a woman younger than 30 who had recovered from COVID-19. In this chain, TRBV4-1 is recombined with TRBJ1-2; TRBD1 matches 8 bases in the middle. The CDR3 reads as follows: CASSQAGQGNYGYTF. The DNA reads as follows: TGCGCCAGCAGCCAAGCCGGACAGGGTAACTATGGCTACACCTTC.